One T cell receptor beta chain is described in this entry. This sample is drawn from a study of CD4 and CD8 cells across lung adenocarcinoma regions. CDR1 is MNHNS, CDR2 SASEGT, per germline. The V end was cut by 8 bases, the J end by 8 bases, with 25 bases between. CDR3 length: 16 residues. MiXCR was run by TCRdb on the PCR reads, yielding one entry per CDR3 protein. This sample yields 4,900 or so distinct CDR3 sequences, of which about 60% are seen a single time; about 16% belongs to the top ten. Samples came from patients with localized non-small cell lung adenocarcinoma. This receptor was identified in a male donor with lung adenocarcinoma. The CD4 and CD8 labels of this study may be unreliable. This rearrangement joins TRBV6-1 to TRBJ2-4; maybe TRBD2 (7 bases). Sequencing used CD4+ T cells from the center of a lung tumor. For the CDR3, the DNA is TGTGCCAGCGCGGGGGACGGGGGCCGCGGGGAAGACATTCAGTACTTC. This encodes CASAGDGGRGEDIQYF.